This TCR beta chain was observed in a study of early T cells in non-severe SARS-CoV-2 infection. Individual cDNA molecules received unique molecular identifiers during library preparation. One entry per CDR3 protein, called by TCRdb with MiXCR from the 5' RACE reads. This sample carries tens of thousands of distinct CDR3 sequences, approximately 16% of them seen once, and the ten largest clones take about 4%. Sequenced material: whole blood, taken at baseline. The origin of this receptor is an adult who was a healthcare worker with PCR-confirmed SARS-CoV-2 infection or an uninfected control (not recorded which).

The CDR3, as DNA: TGCGCCAGCAGCCTAACGCCACAAGAGACCCAGTACTTC. Protein product: CASSLTPQETQYF. The V call is TRBV5-1, the J call TRBJ2-5, with D hard to call. The germline CDR1 and CDR2 sequences are SGHRS and YFSETQ. The CDR3 runs to 13 residues. V gave up 4 bases and J gave up 2 bases, with 9 bases separating them.